These T cell receptor beta chains were read from a single sample in a study of Graves' ophthalmopathy and Graves' hyperthyroidism. A single record per CDR3 protein comes from TCRdb applying MiXCR to the multiplex PCR reads. Here the sample spans around 1,200,000 distinct CDR3 sequences, about 36% being singletons. The specimen sequenced was peripheral blood or thyroid tissue (not recorded which). The receptors were sampled from an adult man with Graves' hyperthyroidism. Each CDR3 is given without its conserved first and last residue. The order of the fields is J gene, V gene, clone size, CDR3 protein. Clone sizes are given selectively: once, few, many, or a class where the clone is expanded.

TRBJ1-5,TRBV5-1,NA,GSSVDSLGNQPQH
TRBJ2-2,TRBV19,many,ASSMGPGELF
TRBJ2-5,TRBV6-6,few,ASSYHGTGGTETQY
TRBJ2-7,TRBV25-1,few,ASSLGGSDYEQY
TRBJ2-7,TRBV20-1,many,SATDRGQFGSYEQY
TRBJ2-5,TRBV30,NA,AWGGQGQTQY
TRBJ1-1,TRBV5-5,many,ASKGGGLMNTEAF
TRBJ1-6,TRBV10-2,many,ASSVAGEDSPLH
TRBJ1-5,TRBV20-1,few,SARDLNERGQPQH
TRBJ1-1,TRBV10-3,NA,AISDHDRGTEAF
TRBJ2-2,TRBV10-3,NA,ATPGSGELF
TRBJ2-7,TRBV10-3,NA,AIRGLGLYEQY
TRBJ2-7,TRBV5-6,once,ASNRPPQGAYEQY
TRBJ2-7,TRBV13,NA,ASRGTSGNYEQY
TRBJ2-7,TRBV14,many,ASSSGPIEQY
TRBJ1-1,TRBV10-2,NA,ASSYPGRGTEAF
TRBJ2-7,TRBV12-3/TRBV12-4,few,ASSQKEGREY
TRBJ1-1,TRBV12-3/TRBV12-4,many,ASSLEEGAREAF
TRBJ1-2,TRBV2,few,ASSRTHDLYGYT
TRBJ2-6,TRBV7-2,once,ASSAISVLT
TRBJ2-5,TRBV7-9,once,ASSVDRAKETQY
TRBJ2-5,TRBV7-2,NA,ASSLVGYEAETQY
TRBJ1-6,TRBV9,NA,ASSVAVRGNSPLH
TRBJ1-1,TRBV9,NA,ASSKPEGGGMNTEAF
TRBJ2-7,TRBV5-1,NA,ASRLARDYEQY
TRBJ2-5,TRBV15,once,ATSSKGTETQY
TRBJ1-1,TRBV7-2,NA,ASSDSGVLNTEAF
TRBJ2-7,TRBV11-1,NA,ASSLTTPDEQY
TRBJ1-5,TRBV7-9,many,ASSLGGVRDSNQPQH
TRBJ2-6,TRBV9,NA,ASSPRQVGSTSGANVLT
TRBJ1-6,TRBV11-2,NA,ASSWRQTDSPLH
TRBJ2-7,TRBV5-1,many,ASSSNIPGPNSYEQY
TRBJ1-2,TRBV19,many,ASTVSATNYGYT
TRBJ2-5,TRBV7-9,NA,ASSVEGYETQY
TRBJ1-1,TRBV30,NA,AGTGAGAF
TRBJ1-1,TRBV5-1,NA,ASSLEGAGTEVF
TRBJ2-5,TRBV27,few,ASTPGQGGETQY
TRBJ2-2,TRBV28,NA,ASRGTGGATGELF
TRBJ1-2,TRBV12-3/TRBV12-4,many,ASRPRGLANYGYT
TRBJ2-7,TRBV27,NA,ASSSTGLRREQY
TRBJ2-5,TRBV5-1,NA,ASSAGTSGAVETQY
TRBJ2-5,TRBV7-8,few,ASGLAGQETQY
TRBJ2-5,TRBV7-3,many,ASSLGLAGETQY
TRBJ2-7,TRBV2,many,ASGEDGGSYEQY
TRBJ1-5,TRBV12-3/TRBV12-4,many,ASSLIGQPQH
TRBJ1-1,TRBV5-1,many,ASSLYHVNTEAF